The source of this T cell receptor (beta chain) is a study of blood T cell repertoires in COVID-19. Study in general: Samples taken during acute and convalescent COVID-19 were collected in the United States, Italy and Spain. T cells, B-cell-depleted T cells, or PBMCs supplied cDNA or gDNA.

CDR3 length: 16 residues. Per the germline V gene, CDR1 is MGHDK and CDR2 is SYGVNS. V lost 1 base, J lost 2 bases, and 12 bases lay in between. Here immunoSEQ multiplex PCR was the method, and the copy in TCRdb shows in-frame clones only, minus some. Of over 65,000 clones listed, 90% are singletons. Sequencing input: peripheral blood. The V call is TRBV25-1, the J call TRBJ1-5; maybe TRBD1 (5 bases). This receptor was taken from a woman over 75 with acute or convalescent COVID-19. Here the CDR3 DNA reads TGTGCCAGCAGTGAATGGGGGGACGGCGGCAATCAGCCCCAGCATTTT. Amino acid sequence: CASSEWGDGGNQPQHF.